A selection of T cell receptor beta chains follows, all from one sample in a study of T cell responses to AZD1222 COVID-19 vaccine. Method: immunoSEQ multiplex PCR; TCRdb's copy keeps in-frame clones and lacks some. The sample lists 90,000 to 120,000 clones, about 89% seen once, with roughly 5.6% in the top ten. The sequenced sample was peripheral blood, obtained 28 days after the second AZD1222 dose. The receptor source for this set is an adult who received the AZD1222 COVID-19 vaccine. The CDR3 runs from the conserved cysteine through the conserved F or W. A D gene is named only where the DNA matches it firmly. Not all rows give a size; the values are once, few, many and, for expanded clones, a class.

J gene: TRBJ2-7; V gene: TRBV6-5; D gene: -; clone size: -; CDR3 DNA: TGTGCCAGCAGTGACTCCAAAGGCGCCTACGAGCAGTACTTC; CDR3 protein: CASSDSKGAYEQYF
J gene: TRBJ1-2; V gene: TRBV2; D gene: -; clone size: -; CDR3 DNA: TGTGCCAGCAGTGAAGCCGGGGGGGGCTACTATGGCTACACCTTC; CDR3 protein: CASSEAGGGYYGYTF
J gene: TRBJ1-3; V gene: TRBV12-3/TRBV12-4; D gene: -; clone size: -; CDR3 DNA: TGTGCCAGCAGCCCCCACACTGGAAACACCATATATTTT; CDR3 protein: CASSPHTGNTIYF
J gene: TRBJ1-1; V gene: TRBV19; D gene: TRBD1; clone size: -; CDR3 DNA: TGTGCCAGTAGTTTCTCCCCCGGGACAGGGCTATTCATGAACACTGAAGCTTTCTTT; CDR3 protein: CASSFSPGTGLFMNTEAFF
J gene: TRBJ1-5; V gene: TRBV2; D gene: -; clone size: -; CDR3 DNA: TGTGCCAGCCGACGTAGCGGCAATCAGCCCCAGCATTTT; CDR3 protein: CASRRSGNQPQHF
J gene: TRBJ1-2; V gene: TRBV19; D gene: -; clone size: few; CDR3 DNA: TGTGCCAGTAGTTCGGGACTCAGCAACTATGGCTACACCTTC; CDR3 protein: CASSSGLSNYGYTF
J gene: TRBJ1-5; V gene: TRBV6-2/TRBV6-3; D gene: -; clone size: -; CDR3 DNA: TGTGCCAGCAGTTACGGTGGGGGGCGCTTAAGCAATCAGCCCCAGCATTTT; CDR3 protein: CASSYGGGRLSNQPQHF
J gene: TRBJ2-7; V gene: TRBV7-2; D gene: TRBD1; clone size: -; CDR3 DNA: TGTGCCAGCAGCTTGTACCGGGACAGCTCCTACGAGCAGTACTTC; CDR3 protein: CASSLYRDSSYEQYF
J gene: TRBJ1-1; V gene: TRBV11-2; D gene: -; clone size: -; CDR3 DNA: TGTGCCAGCAGCTTAGAGACGGATGCTTTCTTT; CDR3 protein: CASSLETDAFF
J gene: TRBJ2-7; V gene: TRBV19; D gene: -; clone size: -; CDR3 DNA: TGTGCCAGTAGGGCGGACAACTACGAGCAGTACTTC; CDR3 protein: CASRADNYEQYF
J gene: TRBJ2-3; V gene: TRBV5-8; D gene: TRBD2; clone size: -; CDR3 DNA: TGTGCCAGCAGCAACCGGACTAGTTCAGATACGCAGTATTTT; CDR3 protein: CASSNRTSSDTQYF
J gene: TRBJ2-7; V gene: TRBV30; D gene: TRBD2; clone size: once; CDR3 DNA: TGTGCCTGGAGTTGGCTAGCGGGGTCCTACGAGCAGTACTTC; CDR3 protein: CAWSWLAGSYEQYF
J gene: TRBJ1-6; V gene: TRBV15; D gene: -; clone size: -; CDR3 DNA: TGTGCCACCAGCAGAGAGGAGAGAGGGAACTCACCCCTCCACTTT; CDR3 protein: CATSREERGNSPLHF
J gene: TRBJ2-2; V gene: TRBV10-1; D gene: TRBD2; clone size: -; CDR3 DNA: TGCGCCAGCAGTGAATACGGACTAGCGGGGATCACCGGGGAGCTGTTTTTT; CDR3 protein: CASSEYGLAGITGELFF
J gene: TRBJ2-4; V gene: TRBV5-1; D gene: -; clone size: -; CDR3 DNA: TGCGCCAGCAGCCCGCGGGCGGAAGGAAACATTCAGTACTTC; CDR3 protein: CASSPRAEGNIQYF
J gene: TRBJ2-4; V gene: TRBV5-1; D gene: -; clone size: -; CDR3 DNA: TGCGCCAGCAGCCACTTCGTGAGTAGTAACATTCAGTACTTC; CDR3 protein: CASSHFVSSNIQYF
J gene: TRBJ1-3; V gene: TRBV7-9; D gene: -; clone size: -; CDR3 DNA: TGTGCCAGCAGCTTAGGCGGAGGTAGTGGAAACACCATATATTTT; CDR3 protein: CASSLGGGSGNTIYF
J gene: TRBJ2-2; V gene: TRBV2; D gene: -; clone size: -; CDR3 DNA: TGTGCCAGCAGTCTTCACAGCACGAACACCGGGGAGCTGTTTTTT; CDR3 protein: CASSLHSTNTGELFF
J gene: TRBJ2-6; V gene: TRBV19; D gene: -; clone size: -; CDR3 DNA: TGTGCCAGTAGTATAGATGACGAGGCCGCTGGGGCCAACGTCCTGACTTTC; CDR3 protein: CASSIDDEAAGANVLTF
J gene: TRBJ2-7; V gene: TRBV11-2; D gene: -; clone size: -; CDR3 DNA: TGTGCCAGCAGCTTAGTCTTAGGGCACGAGCAGTACTTC; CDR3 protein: CASSLVLGHEQYF
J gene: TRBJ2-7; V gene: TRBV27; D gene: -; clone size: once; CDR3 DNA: TGTGCCAGCAGTGTCGGACAGTTTTCCTACGAGCAGTACTTC; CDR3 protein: CASSVGQFSYEQYF
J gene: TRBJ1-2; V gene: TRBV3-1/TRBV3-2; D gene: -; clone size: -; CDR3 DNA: TGTGCCAGCAGCCAGCGGGACGGCGAAGGCTACACCTTC; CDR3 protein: CASSQRDGEGYTF
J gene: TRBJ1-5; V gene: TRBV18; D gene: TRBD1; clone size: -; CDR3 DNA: TGTGCCAGCTCACAAGGACAGGGGGGCGTATGGCCCCAGCATTTT; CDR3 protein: CASSQGQGGVWPQHF
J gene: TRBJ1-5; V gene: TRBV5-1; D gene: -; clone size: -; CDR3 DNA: TGCGCCAGCAGCTTGGAGGGCGGGCGAGGTCAGCCCCAGCATTTT; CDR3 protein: CASSLEGGRGQPQHF
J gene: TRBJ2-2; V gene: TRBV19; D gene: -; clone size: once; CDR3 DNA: TGTGCCAGTAGTATAGGGGATACGAACACCGGGGAGCTGTTTTTT; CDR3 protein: CASSIGDTNTGELFF
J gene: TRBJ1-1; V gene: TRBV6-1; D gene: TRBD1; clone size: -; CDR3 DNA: TGTGCCAGCAGTGAAAGGGGACAGAAACTATTT; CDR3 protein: CASSERGQKLF
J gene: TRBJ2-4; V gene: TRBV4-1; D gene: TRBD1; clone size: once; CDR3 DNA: TGCGCCAGCAGCCAAGAAGTAGTTGACAGGGGGCGCATTCAGTACTTC; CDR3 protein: CASSQEVVDRGRIQYF
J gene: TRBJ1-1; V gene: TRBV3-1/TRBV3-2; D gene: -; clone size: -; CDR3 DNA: TGTGCCAGCAGCCAAAGGGGTGGGAACACTGAAGCTTTCTTT; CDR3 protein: CASSQRGGNTEAFF